The sequence of this TCR beta chain was determined in a study of blood T cell repertoires in COVID-19. On the study more broadly: COVID-19 samples from acute and convalescent phases originated in the United States, Italy and Spain. The cDNA or gDNA used as material had been derived from T cells, B-cell-depleted T cells, or PBMCs.

As processed by the authors: Reference gene primer amplification gave estimated nucleated cell counts. TCRdb's table, derived via immunoSEQ multiplex PCR, lists solely in-frame clones and lacks some. Clone size and the V and J calls come from that table; the DNA yielded D and trimming. The table has more than 110,000 clones, under 90% seen once. The CDR3 length is 13 residues. V lost 7 bases to trimming and J lost 4 bases; unmatched junction nucleotides: 9. The germline CDR1 and CDR2 sequences are SQVTM and ANQGSEA. This clonotype was sampled from a human donor in a cohort sampled during active COVID-19. The rearrangement links TRBV29-1 to TRBJ1-1; 7 bases align to TRBD1. The sample taken for sequencing was peripheral blood. CDR3 sequence: CSAEGTAGTEAFF. CDR3 DNA: TGCAGCGCTGAGGGGACAGCGGGCACTGAAGCTTTCTTT.